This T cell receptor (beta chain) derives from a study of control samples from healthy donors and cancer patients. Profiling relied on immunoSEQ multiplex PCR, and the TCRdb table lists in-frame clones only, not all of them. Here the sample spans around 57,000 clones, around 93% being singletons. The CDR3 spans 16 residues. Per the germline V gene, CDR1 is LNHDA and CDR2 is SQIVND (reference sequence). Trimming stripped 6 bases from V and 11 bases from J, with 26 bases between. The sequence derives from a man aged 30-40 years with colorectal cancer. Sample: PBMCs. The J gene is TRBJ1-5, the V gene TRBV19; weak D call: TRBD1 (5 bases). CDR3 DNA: TGTGCCAGTAGAATAAAACAGGTCGGAGGCCGGGGAGCCCAGCATTTT. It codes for CASRIKQVGGRGAQHF.